The 24 T cell receptor beta chains reported below all come from one sample, sequenced in a study of blood T cell repertoires in COVID-19. Sequencing used immunoSEQ multiplex PCR; TCRdb keeps in-frame clones, though not all of them. The sample carries roughly 240,000 clones, just under 90% recorded once. The specimen sequenced was PBMCs or T cells enriched from blood (not recorded which). These TCRs come from a middle-aged man who had been exposed to COVID-19.

This clone showed up just once. V is TRBV27 and J is TRBJ1-3, with D unresolved. Germline V gives CDR1 MNHEY, CDR2 SMNVEV (reference sequence). The germline V and J ends were trimmed by 5 bases and 4 bases, with 9 bases remaining between them. The CDR3 has 13 amino acids. As DNA, the CDR3 is TGTGCCAGCAGTCTAGGACTGGGAAACACCATATATTTT. It encodes CASSLGLGNTIYF.

The chain joins TRBV19 to TRBJ2-7; 11 nucleotides agree with TRBD2. Germline V gene lookup returns CDR1 LNHDA and CDR2 SQIVND (reference sequence). The V and J ends lost 8 bases and 6 bases, in that order; junction bases with no gene match: 12. The CDR3 spans 15 residues. The DNA for the CDR3 is TGTGCCAGTGGACTAGCGGGCGCAAGACCCCTCGAGCAGTACGTC. It specifies CASGLAGARPLEQYV.

V gene TRBV7-2 combines with J gene TRBJ1-4; 8 nucleotides line up with TRBD1. After removal of 5 bases from V and 0 bases from J, the junction contained 2 bases not matched to a gene. CDR3 length: 15 amino acids. The germline gives CDR1 SGHTA, CDR2 FQGNSA. The CDR3 here is CASSRGQATNEKLFF. CDR3 DNA: TGTGCCAGCAGCAGGGGACAGGCAACTAATGAAAAACTGTTTTTT.

The chain combines TRBV5-1 with TRBJ1-1; 8 bases match TRBD1. Looked up from germline, CDR1 is SGHRS and CDR2 is YFSETQ. The length of the CDR3 is 14 residues. With 1 base clipped from V and 4 bases from J, the junction kept 3 bases outside the gene matches. CDR3 protein: CASSLRQGTTEAFF. CDR3 DNA: TGCGCCAGCAGCTTGAGACAGGGGACCACTGAAGCTTTCTTT.

The chain joins TRBV5-1 to TRBJ2-3; 14 nucleotides line up with TRBD2. J lost 1 base, V lost 0 bases, and 7 bases had no gene match. The CDR3 consists of 19 residues. CDR1 and CDR2 from the germline V gene are SGHRS and YFSETQ. As DNA, the CDR3 is TGCGCCAGCAGCTTGGCCGGGACTAGCGGGAGAGGGGGCACAGATACGCAGTATTTT. This encodes CASSLAGTSGRGGTDTQYF.

The rearrangement links TRBV6-6 to TRBJ1-2; a weak D match, TRBD1 (6 bases). The V gene's germline CDR1 is MNHNY and CDR2 SVGAGI (reference sequence). The CDR3 extends over 13 amino acids. Trimming cost V 2 bases and J 7 bases, with 11 bases left between them. The CDR3 DNA reads as TGTGCCAGCAGTTACCTACAGGGATCTGGCTACACCTTC. Its protein is CASSYLQGSGYTF.

The rearrangement links TRBV7-3 to TRBJ2-2; 8 bases are a match to TRBD1. Germline CDR1 is SGHTA and CDR2 is FQGTGA. The CDR3 covers 14 residues. The ends lost 5 bases at V and 4 bases at J; junction bases unmatched: 3. The DNA for the CDR3 is TGTGCCAGCAGCAGGACAGGGACCACCGGGGAGCTGTTTTTT. Translation: CASSRTGTTGELFF. The full variable domain, with the rest looked up from reference TRBV7-3 and TRBJ2-2, is GAGVSQTPSNKVTEKGKYVELRCDPISGHTALYWYRQSLGQGPEFLIYFQGTGAADDSGLPNDRFFAVRPEGSVSTLKIQRTERGDSAVYLCASSRTGTTGELFFGEGSRLTVL.

The V and J genes are TRBV28 and TRBJ1-3, with D possibly TRBD1 on 5 matching bases. CDR1 and CDR2 from the germline V gene are MDHEN and SYDVKM. CDR3 length equals 15 residues. Between the trimmed V and J ends, which lost 6 bases and 2 bases, there was a span of 14 bases. The CDR3 loop is CASREGRRAGNTIYF. CDR3 DNA: TGTGCCAGCAGGGAGGGGCGGAGGGCTGGAAACACCATATATTTT.

V and J are TRBV20-1 and TRBJ2-2; the match to TRBD1 covers 9 bases. The germline gives CDR1 DFQATT, CDR2 SNEGSKA (reference sequence). This CDR3 has 14 amino acids. V trimming: 3 bases; J trimming: 4 bases; junction bases outside the gene matches: 3. The CDR3 DNA is TGCAGTGCTAGTAGGGACAGGGTCACCGGGGAGCTGTTTTTT. Translating it yields CSASRDRVTGELFF.

This chain connects TRBV28 to TRBJ2-7; a possible D gene is TRBD1 (5 bases). Per germline, CDR1 MDHEN and CDR2 SYDVKM. This CDR3 contains 15 residues. V lost 4 bases to trimming and J lost 2 bases, with 15 bases between them. The CDR3 protein is CASSSLGAGAYEQYF. The DNA of the CDR3 is TGTGCCAGCAGTTCCCTTGGGGCAGGAGCCTACGAGCAGTACTTC.

The V and J genes are TRBV5-1 and TRBJ1-2; perhaps TRBD1 as D (5 bases). Trimming cost V 0 bases and J 1 base, with 7 bases left between them. The V gene's germline CDR1 is SGHRS and CDR2 YFSETQ. This CDR3 is built from 14 residues. The CDR3 DNA sequence: TGCGCCAGCAGCTTGGGACAGTTTAACTATGGCTACACCTTC. Protein sequence: CASSLGQFNYGYTF.

The sample holds one count of this clone. The chain joins TRBV28 to TRBJ2-7, with 7 bases lining up with TRBD1. The V gene's germline CDR1 is MDHEN and CDR2 SYDVKM. Unmatched junction bases numbered 21, after V lost 7 bases and J lost 9 bases. The CDR3 runs to 16 residues. Here the CDR3 reads CASTTHGTADPGGQYF. CDR3 nucleotide sequence: TGTGCCAGCACCACTCACGGGACAGCCGACCCTGGCGGGCAGTACTTC.

This chain links TRBV9 with TRBJ1-6, with 8 bases matching TRBD1. In germline, CDR1 is SGDLS, CDR2 YYNGEE. Losses at the gene ends were 3 bases for V and 7 bases for J; bases not matched to a gene: 9. The CDR3 consists of 16 residues. CDR3: CASSARAQGVNSPLHF. In nucleotides, the CDR3 is TGTGCCAGCAGCGCCCGCGCACAGGGGGTAAATTCACCCCTCCACTTT.

The rearrangement links TRBV11-3 to TRBJ2-2; D may be TRBD2 (5 bases). The V end lost 2 bases, the J end lost 3 bases, and 10 bases lay between the germline ends. Germline V gives CDR1 SGHNT, CDR2 YENEEA. The CDR3 length is 15 residues. For the CDR3, the DNA is TGTGCCAGCAGCTTACTCGTGGGAGACACCGGGGAGCTGTTTTTT. Amino acids: CASSLLVGDTGELFF.

This clone has only one observation. V gene TRBV3-1 (or the pseudogene TRBV3-2) combines with J gene TRBJ2-1; the D gene is possibly TRBD2 (7 bases). Germline CDR1 LGHDT, CDR2 YNNKEL (reference sequence). Trimming stripped 4 bases from V and 4 bases from J, with 17 bases between. The CDR3 loop spans 16 amino acids. The CDR3 region is CASSRGGLLEYNEQFF. CDR3 DNA: TGTGCCAGCAGCCGGGGGGGGCTACTAGAATACAATGAGCAGTTCTTC.

The chain employs TRBV7-9 and TRBJ2-5, with 8 bases matching TRBD1. Looked up from germline, CDR1 is SEHNR and CDR2 is FQNEAQ (reference sequence). The CDR3 consists of 15 residues. Losses at the gene ends were 2 bases for V and 3 bases for J; bases not matched to a gene: 5. As DNA, the CDR3 is TGTGCCAGCAGCTTACGTACAGGGGGAGAAGAGACCCAGTACTTC. It yields the protein CASSLRTGGEETQYF.

The DNA of the CDR3 is TGTGCCAGCTCCGCGGACGGTGCGGAGGGCGAGCAGTACGTC. It is translated as CASSADGAEGEQYV. The chain has TRBV6-5 and TRBJ2-7, with D perhaps TRBD2 (6 bases). V was trimmed by 8 bases and J by 6 bases, leaving 20 bases between them. Germline assignment: CDR1 MNHEY and CDR2 SVGAGI. The CDR3 runs 14 residues.

This sequence joins TRBV30 and TRBJ1-1; 7 bases match TRBD1. This CDR3 is built from 15 residues. The germline CDR1 and CDR2 sequences are GTSNPN and SVGIG (reference sequence). The J segment lost 2 bases and the V segment lost 0 bases, leaving 6 bases of the junction unmatched. Here the CDR3 DNA reads TGTGCCTGGAGTGTTCGTGGACAGGTAAACACTGAAGCTTTCTTT. Its translation is CAWSVRGQVNTEAFF.

The chain couples TRBV7-2 to TRBJ2-7, with 7 nucleotides matching TRBD2. Germline V CDR1 and CDR2: SGHTA, FQGNSA. The CDR3 has 14 amino acids. V shed 2 bases, J shed 5 bases, and the junction held 6 bases outside the gene matches. CDR3 sequence (DNA): TGTGCCAGCAGCTTACAACTAGCGACCCACGAGCAGTACTTC. It encodes CASSLQLATHEQYF.

V gene TRBV24-1 combines with J gene TRBJ1-2; 10 bases are shared with TRBD1. This CDR3 is 17 amino acids long. CDR1 is KGHDR and CDR2 is SFDVKD in the germline V gene. The V segment lost 7 bases and the J segment 0 bases; nucleotides outside the gene matches: 10. CDR3: CATSAAVGTGANYGYTF. The CDR3 nucleotides are TGTGCCACCAGCGCTGCGGTGGGGACAGGGGCTAACTATGGCTACACCTTC.

The chain recombines TRBV25-1 with TRBJ1-1; TRBD1 might be the D (5 bases). The germline gives CDR1 MGHDK, CDR2 SYGVNS. V lost 5 bases and J 4 bases, leaving 14 bases between the germline ends. The CDR3 runs 14 residues. The CDR3 is CASSKQGRATEAFF. In nucleotides, the CDR3 is TGTGCCAGCAGTAAGCAGGGTAGGGCCACTGAAGCTTTCTTT.

Only one count was recorded for this clone. The chain has TRBV7-2 and TRBJ1-1; the D is unclear. Looked up from germline, CDR1 is SGHTA and CDR2 is FQGNSA. This CDR3 is built from 15 residues. V shed 5 bases and J shed 3 bases, with 16 bases lying between them. Here the CDR3 DNA reads TGTGCCAGCAGCCAGCGAAAGGCCGATCACACTGAAGCTTTCTTT. This gives the protein CASSQRKADHTEAFF.

V is TRBV5-1 and J is TRBJ2-1, with 14 bases that match TRBD2. Germline loops: CDR1 SGHRS, CDR2 YFSETQ. With 2 bases clipped from V and 0 bases from J, the junction kept 10 bases outside the gene matches. The CDR3 has 20 amino acids. CDR3 DNA sequence: TGCGCCAGCAGCTTAGTAAGGACTAGCGGGAGGACTATCTCCTACAATGAGCAGTTCTTC. It codes for CASSLVRTSGRTISYNEQFF.

The CDR3 nucleotides are TGTGCCAGCAGCCAAGGCCTAGCGGGAAAGTTCTTC. This encodes CASSQGLAGKFF. V and J are TRBV3-1 (or the pseudogene TRBV3-2) and TRBJ2-1, with 9 positions matching TRBD2. Germline V CDR1 and CDR2: LGHDT, YNNKEL (reference sequence). The CDR3 length is 12 residues. J was trimmed by 14 bases and V by 1 base; bases with no gene match: 3.